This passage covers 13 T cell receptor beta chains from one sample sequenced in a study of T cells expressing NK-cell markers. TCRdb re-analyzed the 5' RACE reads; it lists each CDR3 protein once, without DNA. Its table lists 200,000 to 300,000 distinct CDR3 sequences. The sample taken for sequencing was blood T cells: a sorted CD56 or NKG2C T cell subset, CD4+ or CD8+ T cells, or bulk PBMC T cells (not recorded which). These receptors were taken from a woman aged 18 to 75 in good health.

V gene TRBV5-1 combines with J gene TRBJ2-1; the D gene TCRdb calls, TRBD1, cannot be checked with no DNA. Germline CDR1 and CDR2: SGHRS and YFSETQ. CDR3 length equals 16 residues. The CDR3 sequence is CASSLGLQGLVNEQFF. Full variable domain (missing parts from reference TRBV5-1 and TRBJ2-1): KAGVTQTPRYLIKTRGQQVTLSCSPISGHRSVSWYQQTPGQGLQFLFEYFSETQRNKGNFPGRFSGRQFSNSRSEMNVSTLELGDSALYLCASSLGLQGLVNEQFFGPGTRLTVL.

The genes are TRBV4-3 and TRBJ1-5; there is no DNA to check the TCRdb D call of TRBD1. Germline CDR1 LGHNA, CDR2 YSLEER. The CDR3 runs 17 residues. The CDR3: CASSQDLGTDPNQLQHF.

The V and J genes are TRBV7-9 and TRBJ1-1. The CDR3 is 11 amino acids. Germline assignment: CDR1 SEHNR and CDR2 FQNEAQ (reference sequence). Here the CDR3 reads CASSREAEAFF.

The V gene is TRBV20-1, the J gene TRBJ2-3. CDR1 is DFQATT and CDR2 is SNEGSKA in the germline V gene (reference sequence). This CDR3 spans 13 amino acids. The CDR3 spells CSASSATTDTQYF.

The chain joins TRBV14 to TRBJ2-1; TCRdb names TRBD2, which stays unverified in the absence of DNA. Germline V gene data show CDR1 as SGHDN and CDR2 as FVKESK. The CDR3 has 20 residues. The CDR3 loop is CASSQENVFWGRESYNEQFF. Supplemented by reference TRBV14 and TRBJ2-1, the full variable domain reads EAGVTQFPSHSVIEKGQTVTLRCDPISGHDNLYWYRRVMGKEIKFLLHFVKESKQDESGMPNNRFLAERTGGTYSTLKVQPAELEDSGVYFCASSQENVFWGRESYNEQFFGPGTRLTVL.

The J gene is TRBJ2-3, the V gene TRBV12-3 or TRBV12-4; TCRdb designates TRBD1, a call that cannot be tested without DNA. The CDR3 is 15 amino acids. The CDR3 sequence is CASSFRESSTDTQYF.

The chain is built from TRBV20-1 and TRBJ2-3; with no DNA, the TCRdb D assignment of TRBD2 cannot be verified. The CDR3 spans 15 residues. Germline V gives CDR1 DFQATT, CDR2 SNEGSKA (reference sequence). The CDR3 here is CSAAQRGGRIDTQYF.

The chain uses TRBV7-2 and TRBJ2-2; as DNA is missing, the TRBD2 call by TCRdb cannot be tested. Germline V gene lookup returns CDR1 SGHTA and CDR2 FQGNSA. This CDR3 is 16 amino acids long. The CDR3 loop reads CASSTQLARNTGELFF.

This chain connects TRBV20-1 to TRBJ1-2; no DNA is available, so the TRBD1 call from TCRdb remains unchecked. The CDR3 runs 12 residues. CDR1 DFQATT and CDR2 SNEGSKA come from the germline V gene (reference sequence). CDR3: CSARDKLNGYTF.

CDR3 sequence: CASSEDRVVGWARPPYNEQFF. J is TRBJ2-1 and V is TRBV2; TCRdb calls TRBD2, which cannot be checked without DNA. The CDR3 consists of 21 residues. From germline, CDR1 is SNHLY and CDR2 FYNNEI.

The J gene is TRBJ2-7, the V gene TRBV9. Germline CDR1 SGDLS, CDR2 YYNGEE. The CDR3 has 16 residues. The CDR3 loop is CASSVAPSGSGYEQYF.

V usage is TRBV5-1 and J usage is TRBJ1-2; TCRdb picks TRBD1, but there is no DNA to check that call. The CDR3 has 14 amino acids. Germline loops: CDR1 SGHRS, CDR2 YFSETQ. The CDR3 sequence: CASSPSGGIEGYTF.

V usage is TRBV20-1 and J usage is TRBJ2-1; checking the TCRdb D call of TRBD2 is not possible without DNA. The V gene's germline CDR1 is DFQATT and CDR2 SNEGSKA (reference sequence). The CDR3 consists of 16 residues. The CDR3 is CSARFSGASSYNEQFF.